This TCR beta chain was recovered during a study of shared clonotypes between healthy human individuals. As processed by the authors: Because ImmunoSEQ provided only junction sequences with no quality scores, the filtering differed. Here immunoSEQ multiplex PCR was the method, and the copy in TCRdb shows in-frame clones only, minus some. Clonal size and the V and J genes are those of that table, whereas D and trimming came from the DNA. Of roughly 1 million clones listed, more than 75% are singletons. Points on this clone: Other DNA variants within this sample encode the same CDR3.

This TCR was sampled from a man in his late teens or twenties in good health. Some clones in this sample may be carry-over from other donors' samples. What was sequenced was memory CD4+ T cells from PBMCs. The subset here: CD45RA-negative fraction.

CDR3 protein: CASSLRLAGADTQYF. DNA of the CDR3: TGTGCCAGCAGCTTACGACTAGCGGGAGCAGATACGCAGTATTTT. V is TRBV5-8 and J is TRBJ2-3, with TRBD2 matching 12 bases. CDR3 size: 15 residues. The germline CDR1 and CDR2 sequences are SGHTS and YDEGEE. V was clipped by 2 bases and J by 4 bases; unmatched bases: 2.